This TCR beta chain was observed in a study of PD-1 blockade in mismatch repair-deficient tumors. Every patient had mismatch repair deficiency by PCR or immunohistochemistry. Profiled with immunoSEQ multiplex PCR; TCRdb holds only in-frame clones, not every one. The sample includes roughly 120,000 clones, almost 90% of them seen just once. This clone was detected once. The target antigen is unknown. The study, taken as a whole, reports: Rapid post-treatment expansion, then contraction, generally preceding radiologic response, marked tumor-resident clones.

V dropped 5 bases and J dropped 2 bases, with 15 bases sitting between them. This CDR3 contains 15 residues. Germline CDR1 and CDR2: MDHEN and SYDVKM. The sample was peripheral blood, taken approximately 73 weeks after starting pembrolizumab. This sequence was found in an adult with mismatch repair-deficient cancer. The V call is TRBV28, the J call TRBJ1-1; weak D call: TRBD1 (5 bases). The CDR3: CASSPPRQTNTEAFF. Written as DNA, the CDR3 is TGTGCCAGCAGTCCGCCCCGACAGACTAACACTGAAGCTTTCTTT.